These T cell receptor beta chains were read from a single sample in a study of OX40 agonist ivuxolimab in advanced cancers. Sequencing used immunoSEQ multiplex PCR; TCRdb keeps in-frame clones, though not all of them. The profile covers 65,000 to 70,000 clones, with more than 75% appearing a single time and 0.42% taken by the ten largest. The material sequenced was CD4+ or CD8+ T cells sorted from blood, taken in a trial of the OX40 agonist ivuxolimab. The receptors originated from an adult with an advanced solid tumor such as melanoma, head and neck, liver or kidney cancer. Each CDR3 is given with its conserved first and last residue. D genes are given only for firm matches. Size is omitted from some rows. Given values are once, few, many or a class for expanded clones.

J gene,D gene,V gene,clone size,CDR3 protein,CDR3 DNA
TRBJ1-1,NA,TRBV28,NA,CASSSSSRENTEAFF,TGTGCCAGCAGTTCTTCCTCCAGGGAGAACACTGAAGCTTTCTTT
TRBJ1-5,TRBD1,TRBV28,NA,CASSSYSGTDHGQPQHF,TGTGCCAGCAGTTCATACTCCGGGACAGACCACGGGCAGCCCCAGCATTTT
TRBJ2-3,NA,TRBV7-3,NA,CASSLQGDAVDTQYF,TGTGCCAGCAGCTTACAGGGAGACGCCGTAGATACGCAGTATTTT
TRBJ1-3,NA,TRBV6-6,NA,CASSYSGGNTIYF,TGTGCCAGCAGTTACTCGGGTGGAAACACCATATATTTT
TRBJ2-1,TRBD2,TRBV30,NA,CAWVPFSGSYNEQFF,TGTGCCTGGGTCCCCTTTAGCGGGAGCTACAATGAGCAGTTCTTC
TRBJ1-2,NA,TRBV30,once,CAYPASYGYTF,TGTGCCTACCCTGCTAGCTATGGCTACACCTTC
TRBJ2-1,TRBD2,TRBV11-2,NA,CASSPSRAGGRREQFF,TGTGCCAGCAGCCCCTCCCGAGCGGGGGGGCGTCGTGAGCAGTTCTTC
TRBJ2-3,TRBD1,TRBV10-3,few,CAISLGQGATDTQYF,TGTGCCATCAGCCTCGGACAGGGGGCCACAGATACGCAGTATTTT
TRBJ2-4,NA,TRBV4-1,NA,CASSQAQMIAKNIQYF,TGCGCCAGCAGCCAAGCCCAAATGATAGCCAAAAACATTCAGTACTTC
TRBJ1-4,TRBD1,TRBV6-8,few,CASSPQGDGLFF,TGTGCCAGCAGCCCCCAGGGGGACGGACTGTTTTTT
TRBJ2-7,TRBD2,TRBV4-3,once,CASSQELAGFLYEQYF,TGCGCCAGCAGCCAAGAGCTAGCGGGATTCCTCTACGAGCAGTACTTC
TRBJ1-2,TRBD1,TRBV28,NA,CASSVGTAYGYTF,TGTGCCAGCAGTGTAGGGACAGCCTATGGCTACACCTTC
TRBJ2-5,TRBD2,TRBV9,NA,CASSPGRRSETQYF,TGTGCCAGCAGTCCCGGGAGGAGGTCAGAGACCCAGTACTTC
TRBJ1-1,NA,TRBV18,NA,CASSPPGTLNTEAFF,TGTGCCAGCTCACCACCAGGGACCCTGAACACTGAAGCTTTCTTT
TRBJ2-5,NA,TRBV28,NA,CASSPRQEETQYF,TGTGCCAGCAGTCCCCGACAGGAAGAGACCCAGTACTTC
TRBJ1-2,TRBD1,TRBV6-4,once,CASSPGTGGIYGYTF,TGTGCCAGCAGCCCCGGGACAGGGGGCATCTATGGCTACACCTTC
TRBJ1-2,NA,TRBV28,NA,CASSPTRDGYTF,TGTGCCAGCAGCCCGACGAGGGATGGCTACACCTTC
TRBJ1-4,TRBD1,TRBV7-9,NA,CASGGQGASEKLFF,TGTGCCAGTGGAGGACAGGGGGCCAGCGAAAAACTGTTTTTT
TRBJ2-1,TRBD1,TRBV5-1,few,CASSLEGQLYNEQFF,TGCGCCAGCAGCTTGGAGGGACAGCTTTACAATGAGCAGTTCTTC
TRBJ1-3,NA,TRBV12-1,NA,CASRPPGNTIYF,TGTGCCAGCAGACCTCCTGGAAACACCATATATTTT
TRBJ1-6,NA,TRBV28,NA,CASSIDRGSPLHF,TGTGCCAGCAGTATCGACCGGGGATCACCCCTCCACTTT
TRBJ1-3,NA,TRBV6-1,NA,CASSGPSYSGNTIYF,TGTGCCAGCAGTGGACCATCTTACTCTGGAAACACCATATATTTT
TRBJ2-3,NA,TRBV9,NA,CASSVAQGTDTQYF,TGTGCCAGCAGCGTAGCCCAGGGCACAGATACGCAGTATTTT
TRBJ2-3,NA,TRBV6-4,NA,CASSDSGWADTQYF,TGTGCCAGCAGTGACTCTGGGTGGGCAGATACGCAGTATTTT
TRBJ2-3,TRBD2,TRBV5-1,NA,CASSSLAAGSTDTQYF,TGCGCCAGCAGCTCCCTAGCGGCTGGTTCAACAGATACGCAGTATTTT
TRBJ1-1,TRBD1,TRBV7-2,NA,CASSLGEGAGTEAFF,TGTGCCAGCAGCCTCGGGGAGGGGGCAGGAACTGAAGCTTTCTTT
TRBJ2-1,NA,TRBV28,NA,CASSPLGVFNEQFF,TGTGCCAGCAGTCCCTTAGGGGTCTTTAATGAGCAGTTCTTC
TRBJ1-3,NA,TRBV28,NA,CASSSQLNSGNTIYF,TGTGCCAGCAGCTCCCAATTAAACTCTGGAAACACCATATATTTT
TRBJ2-1,TRBD2,TRBV6-5,NA,CASSSLGRGGLDEQFF,TGTGCCAGCAGTTCCCTGGGGCGGGGGGGCCTCGATGAGCAGTTCTTC
TRBJ2-6,NA,TRBV7-8,NA,CASSLDTGLGGANVLTF,TGTGCCAGCAGCTTAGATACAGGGCTGGGCGGGGCCAACGTCCTGACTTTC
TRBJ2-5,NA,TRBV6-5,NA,CASSYSGGFQETQYF,TGTGCCAGCAGTTACTCGGGCGGGTTCCAAGAGACCCAGTACTTC
TRBJ2-6,NA,TRBV28,NA,CASSLLSSNVLTF,TGTGCCAGCAGTTTATTGTCGTCCAACGTCCTGACTTTC
TRBJ2-7,NA,TRBV5-6,once,CASSLAGQVSYEQYF,TGTGCCAGCAGCTTGGCAGGGCAGGTCTCCTACGAGCAGTACTTC
TRBJ1-1,TRBD1,TRBV5-1,NA,CASSLDRGGTEAFF,TGCGCCAGCAGCTTGGACAGGGGCGGCACTGAAGCTTTCTTT
TRBJ1-4,NA,TRBV7-9,NA,CASSSQGWRDEKLFF,TGTGCCAGCAGCTCTCAGGGTTGGAGGGATGAAAAACTGTTTTTT
TRBJ1-2,NA,TRBV19,NA,CASRPARNYGYTF,TGTGCCAGTAGGCCCGCCCGCAACTATGGCTACACCTTC
TRBJ2-5,NA,TRBV15,NA,CATGTGTQGETQYF,TGTGCCACCGGAACCGGGACGCAAGGGGAGACCCAGTACTTC
TRBJ2-1,TRBD2,TRBV11-3,NA,CASSLDSSGRTSYNEQFF,TGTGCCAGCAGCTTAGATTCTAGCGGGAGAACCTCCTACAATGAGCAGTTCTTC
TRBJ2-7,NA,TRBV2,NA,CAARDGRNYEQYF,TGTGCCGCCCGGGACGGACGTAACTACGAGCAGTACTTC
TRBJ1-1,NA,TRBV6-1,NA,CASSEVARSVNTEAFF,TGTGCCAGCAGTGAAGTCGCAAGGAGTGTGAACACTGAAGCTTTCTTT
TRBJ1-2,TRBD1,TRBV6-6,NA,CASSTPTTGSYGYTF,TGTGCCAGCAGTACGCCCACGACAGGGAGCTATGGCTACACCTTC
TRBJ2-2,NA,TRBV6-5,NA,CASSSLTGVTGELFF,TGTGCCAGCAGTTCCTTAACTGGGGTCACCGGGGAGCTGTTTTTT
TRBJ2-2,NA,TRBV10-3,NA,CAIRDASNTGELFF,TGTGCCATCAGGGACGCCTCGAACACCGGGGAGCTGTTTTTT
TRBJ1-6,NA,TRBV7-9,few,CASRPPWGSIYNSPLHF,TGTGCCAGCAGACCACCATGGGGTTCAATCTATAATTCACCCCTCCACTTT
TRBJ2-2,NA,TRBV7-7,NA,CASSGPRAGTGELFF,TGTGCCAGCAGCGGCCCCAGGGCGGGGACCGGGGAGCTGTTTTTT
TRBJ2-3,TRBD2,TRBV7-2,NA,CASSASGGLGTQYF,TGTGCCAGCAGCGCTAGCGGGGGACTGGGTACGCAGTATTTT
TRBJ2-1,NA,TRBV27,NA,CASSSQGYEQFF,TGTGCCAGCAGTTCCCAGGGCTATGAGCAGTTCTTC
TRBJ2-3,TRBD2,TRBV11-2,NA,CASSLAPLAGGRTQYF,TGTGCCAGCAGCCTAGCACCACTAGCGGGAGGGCGTACGCAGTATTTT
TRBJ1-1,NA,TRBV6-1,NA,CASSAYSAEAFF,TGTGCCAGCAGTGCGTACAGTGCTGAAGCTTTCTTT
TRBJ2-7,NA,TRBV7-2,NA,CASSLAGNYEQYF,TGTGCCAGCAGCTTAGCGGGGAACTACGAGCAGTACTTC
TRBJ2-3,TRBD1,TRBV6-4,NA,CASRPGQGSDTQYF,TGTGCCAGCAGGCCGGGACAGGGATCAGATACGCAGTATTTT
TRBJ2-7,NA,TRBV7-2,NA,CASSDLAWPLYEQYF,TGTGCCAGCAGCGACCTTGCCTGGCCTCTTTACGAGCAGTACTTC
TRBJ1-5,NA,TRBV5-6,NA,CASSRGGFGVSNQPQHF,TGTGCCAGCAGCAGGGGGGGATTTGGAGTTAGCAATCAGCCCCAGCATTTT
TRBJ2-1,NA,TRBV4-2,NA,CASSLQGGAINEQFF,TGTGCCAGCAGCCTGCAAGGCGGGGCCATCAATGAGCAGTTCTTC
TRBJ2-3,TRBD1,TRBV5-6,once,CASSRDRGSDTQYF,TGTGCCAGCAGTCGGGACAGGGGATCAGATACGCAGTATTTT